The rows below give T cell receptor beta chains drawn from one sample of a study of cytomegalovirus exposure and HLA in healthy donors. The assay was immunoSEQ multiplex PCR, and TCRdb's table has in-frame clones only and misses some. The table has about 150,000 clones, around 78% seen once; the top ten hold 1.5% to 2%. Material for sequencing was PBMCs. The receptors shown here come from a woman younger than 30 in good health and CMV-seronegative. CDR3s include the opening cysteine and the closing phenylalanine or tryptophan. Each record gives: V gene, clone size, D gene, J gene, CDR3 length, CDR3 DNA, CDR3 protein. A D gene is named only where the DNA matches it firmly. Size tells how often a clone was seen (once, few, many) or the class of an expanded clone, and some rows leave it out.

v_gene: TRBV28
abundance: .
d_gene: TRBD1
j_gene: TRBJ2-7
len: 14
CDR3nt: TGTGCCAGCAGCGAGGAAACAGGGGACCACGAGCAGTACTTC
CDR3aa: CASSEETGDHEQYF

v_gene: TRBV2
abundance: .
d_gene: TRBD1
j_gene: TRBJ1-2
len: 13
CDR3nt: TGTGCCAGCAAGTTGACAGGGAGCTATGGCTACACCTTC
CDR3aa: CASKLTGSYGYTF

v_gene: TRBV6-4
abundance: .
d_gene: .
j_gene: TRBJ1-5
len: 14
CDR3nt: TGTGCCAGCAGTGACAGGGCAGGGATGAAGCCCCAGCATTTT
CDR3aa: CASSDRAGMKPQHF

v_gene: TRBV7-2
abundance: .
d_gene: .
j_gene: TRBJ2-2
len: 17
CDR3nt: TGTGCCAGCAGCTTAGCGCTTAAGCGTACGAACACCGGGGAGCTGTTTTTT
CDR3aa: CASSLALKRTNTGELFF

v_gene: TRBV5-1
abundance: .
d_gene: TRBD1
j_gene: TRBJ1-4
len: 14
CDR3nt: TGCGCCAGCAGCCCCCAGACAGGGCGGGAAAAACTGTTTTTT
CDR3aa: CASSPQTGREKLFF

v_gene: TRBV5-4
abundance: .
d_gene: TRBD1
j_gene: TRBJ1-1
len: 14
CDR3nt: TGTGCCAGCAGCAAGACAGGGGCAGACACTGAAGCTTTCTTT
CDR3aa: CASSKTGADTEAFF

v_gene: TRBV13
abundance: .
d_gene: TRBD1
j_gene: TRBJ1-3
len: 15
CDR3nt: TGTGCCAGCAGAATGGGACAGGCTTACGGAAACACCATATATTTT
CDR3aa: CASRMGQAYGNTIYF

v_gene: TRBV9
abundance: .
d_gene: TRBD2
j_gene: TRBJ2-1
len: 16
CDR3nt: TGTGCCAGCAGCCCAGCCAGCGGGGGACCTTACAATGAGCAGTTCTTC
CDR3aa: CASSPASGGPYNEQFF

v_gene: TRBV18
abundance: .
d_gene: .
j_gene: TRBJ1-2
len: 15
CDR3nt: TGTGCCAGCTCACCACCATACGGGGGAAACTATGGCTACACCTTC
CDR3aa: CASSPPYGGNYGYTF

v_gene: TRBV6-4
abundance: few
d_gene: TRBD1
j_gene: TRBJ2-2
len: 14
CDR3nt: TGTGCCAGCGGACAGGGCGAGGGCACCGGGGAGCTGTTTTTT
CDR3aa: CASGQGEGTGELFF

v_gene: TRBV5-1
abundance: .
d_gene: .
j_gene: TRBJ2-1
len: 15
CDR3nt: TGCGCCAGCAGCTTTGAGAGTCCCTCCTACAATGAGCAGTTCTTC
CDR3aa: CASSFESPSYNEQFF

v_gene: TRBV25-1
abundance: .
d_gene: TRBD2
j_gene: TRBJ2-5
len: 15
CDR3nt: TGTGCCAGCAGTTCTCCAGGACTAGTCCAAGAGACCCAGTACTTC
CDR3aa: CASSSPGLVQETQYF

v_gene: TRBV28
abundance: .
d_gene: TRBD2
j_gene: TRBJ2-1
len: 16
CDR3nt: TGTGCCAGCAGTTTGTTACCTAGCGGGGGGTACAATGAGCAGTTCTTC
CDR3aa: CASSLLPSGGYNEQFF

v_gene: TRBV7-6
abundance: once
d_gene: .
j_gene: TRBJ2-3
len: 14
CDR3nt: TGTGCCAGCAGCTTAGCGGAAGCTAGGGATACGCAGTATTTT
CDR3aa: CASSLAEARDTQYF

v_gene: TRBV19
abundance: .
d_gene: TRBD2
j_gene: TRBJ2-7
len: 14
CDR3nt: TGTGCCAGTAGTATCCGGGGGACTAGTGACGAGCAGTACTTC
CDR3aa: CASSIRGTSDEQYF

v_gene: TRBV23-1
abundance: .
d_gene: .
j_gene: TRBJ1-6
len: 21
CDR3nt: TGCGCCAGCAGTCAAACCTCCTGGGGCGTGAGGCGCGGTTCCTATAATTCACCCCTCCACTTT
CDR3aa: CASSQTSWGVRRGSYNSPLHF

v_gene: TRBV5-5
abundance: .
d_gene: .
j_gene: TRBJ1-6
len: 17
CDR3nt: TGTGCCAGCAGCTCCCAAAGACAGTCTAACGATAATTCACCCCTCCACTTT
CDR3aa: CASSSQRQSNDNSPLHF

v_gene: TRBV5-1
abundance: .
d_gene: .
j_gene: TRBJ1-1
len: 15
CDR3nt: TGCGCCAGCAGCTTGTTGTGGGGCGGGGACACTGAAGCTTTCTTT
CDR3aa: CASSLLWGGDTEAFF

v_gene: TRBV7-3
abundance: .
d_gene: .
j_gene: TRBJ1-1
len: 15
CDR3nt: TGTGCCAGCAGCTCTTTGGGACAACCGAACACTGAAGCTTTCTTT
CDR3aa: CASSSLGQPNTEAFF

v_gene: TRBV11-3
abundance: .
d_gene: .
j_gene: TRBJ1-4
len: 20
CDR3nt: TGTGCCAGCAGCTATCACGACGGAGGAACTGAATGGGCAACTAATGAAAAACTGTTTTTT
CDR3aa: CASSYHDGGTEWATNEKLFF

v_gene: TRBV7-8
abundance: few
d_gene: .
j_gene: TRBJ2-1
len: 16
CDR3nt: TGTGCCAGCAGCTTAGGTTGGGTAGCGGAGAACAATGAGCAGTTCTTC
CDR3aa: CASSLGWVAENNEQFF

v_gene: TRBV7-2
abundance: .
d_gene: .
j_gene: TRBJ2-1
len: 12
CDR3nt: TGTGCCAGCAGCCGCGCGAGGAATGAGCAGTTCTTC
CDR3aa: CASSRARNEQFF